The source of this TCR beta chain is a study of OX40 agonist ivuxolimab in advanced cancers. Study details: Every 2 weeks, patients received ivuxolimab intravenously, dosed at 0.01 to 10 mg/kg.

The data were produced by immunoSEQ multiplex PCR, yet TCRdb's version contains in-frame clones alone and is incomplete. There are 50,000 to 80,000 clones in the sample; under 90% occur only once, and 2.1% lies in the top ten. This CDR3 contains 14 residues. The V and J ends lost 1 base and 2 bases respectively, with 9 bases between them. Germline CDR1 SGHTA, CDR2 FQGNSA. This TCR was recovered from an adult with an advanced solid tumor such as melanoma, head and neck, liver or kidney cancer. The chain couples TRBV7-2 to TRBJ2-7; no reliable D call. Sequenced material: CD4+ or CD8+ T cells sorted from blood, taken in a trial of the OX40 agonist ivuxolimab. CDR3 region: CASSLGPQTYEQYF. In DNA, the CDR3 is TGTGCCAGCAGCTTAGGCCCCCAAACCTACGAGCAGTACTTC.